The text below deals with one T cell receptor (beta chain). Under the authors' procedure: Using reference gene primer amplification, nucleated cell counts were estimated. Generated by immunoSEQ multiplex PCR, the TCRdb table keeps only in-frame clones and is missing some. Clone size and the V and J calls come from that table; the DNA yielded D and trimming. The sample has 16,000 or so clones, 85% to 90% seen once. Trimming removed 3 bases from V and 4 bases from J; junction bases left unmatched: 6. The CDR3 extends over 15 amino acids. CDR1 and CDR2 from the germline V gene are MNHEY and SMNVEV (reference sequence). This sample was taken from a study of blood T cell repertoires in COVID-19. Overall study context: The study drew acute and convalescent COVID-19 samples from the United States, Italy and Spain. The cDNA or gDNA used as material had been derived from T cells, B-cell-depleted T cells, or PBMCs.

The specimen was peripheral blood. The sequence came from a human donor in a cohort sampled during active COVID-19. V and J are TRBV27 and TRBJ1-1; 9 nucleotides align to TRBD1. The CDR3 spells CASSFLGTGLTEAFF. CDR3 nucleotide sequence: TGTGCCAGCAGTTTCCTCGGGACAGGGCTCACTGAAGCTTTCTTT.